The 31 T cell receptor beta chains given below trace back to one sample, sequenced in a study of T cells in women clearing cervical HPV infection. Produced via immunoSEQ multiplex PCR; TCRdb's table is partial and in-frame only. The repertoire table contains around 30,000 clones. The sequenced material came from blood buffy coat. These receptors were obtained from a woman aged 18 to 75 with a cervical HPV16 infection that either progressed to CIN3+ or cleared (not recorded which).

Concerning this clone: The read stops 3 residues short of the end of the CDR3; the missing end is completed from the germline J gene. The chain combines TRBV7-2 with TRBJ2-7, with 10 bases matching TRBD1. The germline CDR1 and CDR2 sequences are SGHTA and FQGNSA. CDR3 length: 14 residues. With 9 bases clipped from V and 4 bases from J, the junction kept 9 bases outside the gene matches. CDR3 DNA (partial): TGTGCCAGTACGCCCTGGACAGGGGGATACGAG. Protein sequence: CASTPWTGGYE. The entire CDR3 reads CASTPWTGGYEQYF.

Comments on this clone: The read is 3 residues too short to cover the CDR3 end, so that end is filled in from the germline J gene. The V gene is TRBV5-1, the J gene TRBJ2-3, with 7 positions matching TRBD1. CDR1 and CDR2 (germline): SGHRS, YFSETQ. The CDR3 sequence is 15 residues long. The CDR3 DNA, read in part, is TGCGCCAGCAGCTTGGGGACAGGTAGCAATCAGCCG. Protein: CASSLGTGSNQP. The CDR3, in full, reads CASSLGTGSNQPQYF.

Points on this clone: The sequenced fragment ends 3 residues before the CDR3 boundary, so the rest is inferred from the germline J gene. J is TRBJ1-5 and V is TRBV29-1; D call uncertain. Germline V gene sequence: CDR1 SQVTM, CDR2 ANQGSEA. The V gene lost 4 bases and the J gene lost 6 bases, with 10 bases spanning the gap. This CDR3 comprises 12 residues. CDR3 DNA (partial): TGCAGCGTTGTTGCAGGTGGTCAGCCC. It codes for CSVVAGGQP. The complete CDR3 sequence is CSVVAGGQPQHF.

Comment on this clone: From the germline J gene comes the end of the CDR3, since the read stops 3 residues before it. The same CDR3 is also encoded by other DNA sequences in this sample. V gene TRBV14 combines with J gene TRBJ2-2; D call uncertain. Trimming left V 6 bases short and J 1 base short, with 12 bases between. The germline V gene has CDR1 SGHDN and CDR2 FVKESK. This CDR3 spans 15 amino acids. The covered CDR3 bases are TGTGCCAGCAGTCTCCAGGCCGGGAACACCGGGGAG. This sequence encodes CASSLQAGNTGE. The entire CDR3 protein reads CASSLQAGNTGELFF.

Points on this clone: From the germline J gene comes the end of the CDR3, since the read stops 3 residues before it. This chain links TRBV5-1 with TRBJ2-5, with 10 bases matching TRBD1. The CDR3 contains 15 residues. From germline, CDR1 is SGHRS and CDR2 YFSETQ. Trimming cost V 4 bases and J 5 bases; bases outside gene matches: 8. The sequenced CDR3 bases are TGCGCCAGCAGCAACCGGGACAGGGGAGGGGAGACC. Its translation: CASSNRDRGGET. The whole CDR3 reads CASSNRDRGGETQYF.

On this clone itself: Sequencing ends 3 residues short of the CDR3 end; the germline J gene provides the rest. The chain has TRBV30 and TRBJ1-4, with D hard to call. Germline V gene sequence: CDR1 GTSNPN, CDR2 SVGIG (reference sequence). The CDR3 extends over 15 amino acids. The part of the CDR3 DNA that was read is TGTGCCTGGACCCCTCTGAACTCCTATAATTCACCA. Encoded protein: CAWTPLNSYNSP. The entire CDR3 is CAWTPLNSYNSPLFF.

To note about this clone: The sequenced fragment ends 3 residues before the CDR3 boundary, so the rest is inferred from the germline J gene. This chain uses TRBV11-3 with TRBJ2-3, with D possibly matching TRBD2 (6 bases). CDR3 length: 13 residues. From germline, CDR1 is SGHNT and CDR2 YENEEA. The CDR3 region is CASSLGREETQYF. Incomplete CDR3 DNA: TGTGCCAGCAGCTTGGGCAGGGAGGAGACG.

Remarks on this clone: The missing CDR3 end, 3 residues past where the read stops, is filled in from the germline J gene. The genes are TRBV19 and TRBJ2-3; 7 nucleotides match TRBD1. The CDR3 consists of 13 residues. Germline V gives CDR1 LNHDA, CDR2 SQIVND (reference sequence). The CDR3 spells CASTFDRVQPQYF. The sequenced part of the CDR3 DNA is TGTGCCAGTACCTTCGACAGGGTTCAGCCG.

With respect to this clone: The CDR3 goes on 3 residues after the read ends, and that part is filled in from the germline J gene. The chain links TRBV6-1 to TRBJ1-1; D is uncertain. Germline CDR1 is MNHNS and CDR2 is SASEGT. The CDR3 consists of 13 residues. This CDR3 is CASSESLAGGAFF. The covered CDR3 bases are TGTGCCAGCAGTGAATCACTAGCGGGAGGG.

In regard to this clone: The CDR3 is cut off 3 residues early in the read; its end comes from the germline J gene. The chain carries TRBV20-1 and TRBJ1-1; D remains unclear. Germline V gives CDR1 DFQATT, CDR2 SNEGSKA (reference sequence). Trimming cost V 3 bases and J 6 bases, with 5 bases left between them. The CDR3 consists of 10 residues. The sequenced part of the CDR3 DNA is TGCAGTGCTAGGAGGTCTGAA. Its protein is CSARRSE. The CDR3, in full, reads CSARRSEAFF.

For this clone: The read ends 3 residues shy of where the CDR3 ends; the end is completed using the germline J gene. The rearrangement joins TRBV7-8 to TRBJ2-5; 9 positions match TRBD2. Trimming removed 1 base from V and 5 bases from J; junction bases left unmatched: 5. The CDR3 runs 15 residues. The germline V gene encodes CDR1 SGHVS and CDR2 FQNEAQ. The CDR3 spells CASSLGTSVGETQYF. The covered CDR3 bases are TGTGCCAGCAGCTTAGGGACTAGCGTTGGGGAGACC.

A word on this clone: The CDR3 end falls 3 residues outside the read, so it is completed with the germline J gene. The rearrangement joins TRBV19 to TRBJ1-1; D possibly corresponds to TRBD1 (5 bases). CDR3 length: 15 residues. Trimming took off 6 bases at V and 1 base at J, with 15 bases between the two ends. Germline loops: CDR1 LNHDA, CDR2 SQIVND (reference sequence). CDR3 bases read: TGTGCCAGTAGGATCGCAGGGCCGCGGAACACTGAA. This gives the protein CASRIAGPRNTE. The whole CDR3 reads CASRIAGPRNTEAFF.

Remarks on this clone: The read comes to an end 3 residues before the CDR3 does, leaving the germline J gene to fill in the end. The V call is TRBV2, the J call TRBJ1-4; 7 bases fit TRBD1. Germline V gives CDR1 SNHLY, CDR2 FYNNEI. The length of the CDR3 is 13 residues. CDR3 bases read: TGTGCCAGCAGGGGACAGCCTAATTCACCA. Protein sequence: CASRGQPNSP. The entire CDR3 sequence reads CASRGQPNSPLFF.

Worth noting for this clone: Sequencing ends 3 residues short of the CDR3 end; the germline J gene provides the rest. The chain uses TRBV5-6 and TRBJ2-1; unclear D gene. CDR3 length: 15 residues. The germline V gene encodes CDR1 SGHDT and CDR2 YYEEEE. V was cut by 4 bases and J by 0 bases, with 11 bases left in between. The CDR3 loop reads CASSTESYSYNEQFF. CDR3 bases read: TGTGCCAGCAGCACCGAGAGCTACTCCTACAATGAG.

Comments on this clone: The read ends 3 residues early relative to the CDR3; the germline J gene fills the gap. The chain links TRBV6-1 to TRBJ2-3; D is unresolved. The CDR3 runs to 16 residues. Per germline, CDR1 MNHNS and CDR2 SASEGT. Trimming took 2 bases from V and 4 from J, leaving 16 bases between them. CDR3 DNA, as far as it was read: TGTGCCAGCAGTGAACGACTGAGCAGACGGTCAGATACG. Protein: CASSERLSRRSDT. The CDR3 in its entirety is CASSERLSRRSDTQYF.

Points on this clone: The read halts 3 residues ahead of the CDR3 end, with the missing end drawn from the germline J gene. The chain links TRBV29-1 to TRBJ2-5, with D possibly matching TRBD2 (5 bases). The CDR3 loop spans 13 amino acids. Trimming shortened V by 3 bases and J by 4 bases, and 12 bases separated the two germline ends. Germline values: CDR1 SQVTM, CDR2 ANQGSEA. CDR3: CSVDLAVGETQYF. Partial CDR3 DNA: TGCAGCGTTGACCTAGCAGTAGGAGAGACC.

As to this clone: Read data end 3 residues before the CDR3 end; the end is taken from the germline J gene. The chain couples TRBV7-3 to TRBJ1-2; D is unclear. The CDR3 length is 13 residues. Trimming pared 4 bases from V and 4 bases from J, leaving 10 bases between. CDR1 is SGHTA and CDR2 is FQGTGA in the germline V gene. The CDR3 loop reads CASSSPGGYGYTF. The covered CDR3 bases are TGTGCCAGCAGCTCACCCGGCGGCTATGGC.

In regard to this clone: The DNA ends 3 residues before the CDR3 does, and the rest of the CDR3 is filled in from the germline J gene. The chain carries TRBV6-1 and TRBJ1-1; 7 bases agree with TRBD1. Germline CDR1 and CDR2: MNHNS and SASEGT. J lost 6 bases, V lost 3 bases, and 7 bases had no gene match. The CDR3 runs to 14 residues. Partial CDR3 DNA: TGTGCCAGCAGTGATTTTAACAGGGGCTCTGAA. Residues: CASSDFNRGSE. The whole CDR3 reads CASSDFNRGSEAFF.

Turning to this clone: The CDR3 goes on 3 residues after the read ends, and that part is filled in from the germline J gene. This chain links TRBV5-5 with TRBJ2-7; 11 nucleotides match TRBD2. The CDR3 consists of 14 residues. Germline assignment: CDR1 SGHKS and CDR2 YYEKEE (reference sequence). The ends lost 1 base at V and 6 bases at J; junction bases unmatched: 3. CDR3 DNA (partial): TGTGCCAGCAGCTTGCTAGCGGGGGGTCGCGAG. Translating it yields CASSLLAGGRE. In full, the CDR3 is CASSLLAGGREQYF.

For this clone: The DNA ends 3 residues before the CDR3 does, and the rest of the CDR3 is filled in from the germline J gene. The chain couples TRBV7-3 to TRBJ2-5; D gene ambiguous. CDR3 length equals 14 residues. V was trimmed by 2 bases and J by 0 bases, leaving 7 bases between them. Looked up from germline, CDR1 is SGHTA and CDR2 is FQGTGA. The DNA read from the CDR3 is TGTGCCAGCAGCTTATCCCAGGACCAAGAGACC. Translating it yields CASSLSQDQET. The complete CDR3 protein is CASSLSQDQETQYF.

The CDR3 sequence: CASSRQTYNEKLFF. The CDR3 DNA, read in part, is TGTGCCAGCAGCCGACAGACCTATAATGAAAAA. V is TRBV7-2 and J is TRBJ1-4, with D possibly matching TRBD1 (5 bases). The read halts 3 residues ahead of the CDR3 end, with the missing end drawn from the germline J gene. The length of the CDR3 is 14 residues. With 5 bases removed from V and 4 bases from J, the gap between germline ends came to 11 bases. The germline gives CDR1 SGHTA, CDR2 FQGNSA.

About this clone itself: The DNA ends 3 residues before the CDR3 does, and the rest of the CDR3 is filled in from the germline J gene. The chain has TRBV7-3 and TRBJ2-3; TRBD2 matches 9 bases. The ends lost 5 bases at V and 6 bases at J; junction bases unmatched: 9. The CDR3 length is 15 residues. Germline lookup yields CDR1 SGHTA and CDR2 FQGTGA. CDR3 in amino acids: CASSPGGGGGDTQYF. The sequenced CDR3 bases are TGTGCCAGCAGCCCGGGGGGCGGGGGGGGCGATACG.

As concerns this clone: The sequenced fragment ends 3 residues before the CDR3 boundary, so the rest is inferred from the germline J gene. The chain uses TRBV30 and TRBJ1-5; D is perhaps TRBD1 (5 bases). The CDR3 contains 12 residues. Trimming removed 0 bases at V and 7 bases at J, with 7 bases between. Germline CDR1 reads GTSNPN; CDR2 reads SVGIG (reference sequence). Incomplete CDR3 DNA: TGTGCCTGGAGTGTTTGGGGCCAGCCC. This codes for CAWSVWGQP. The full CDR3 is CAWSVWGQPQHF.

Note on this clone: With the read ending 3 residues before the CDR3 end, the germline J gene is used to fill in that end. The chain is built from TRBV20-1 and TRBJ2-7; D could derive from TRBD1 or TRBD2 (6 bases each). V lost 0 bases and J 0 bases, leaving 12 bases between the germline ends. Germline CDR1 is DFQATT and CDR2 is SNEGSKA (reference sequence). CDR3 length equals 15 residues. The CDR3 is CSARDGGGHSYEQYF. CDR3 DNA (partial): TGCAGTGCTAGAGATGGAGGGGGACACTCCTACGAG.

Notes on this clone: The CDR3 extends 3 residues past the end of the read, so its final part is completed from the germline J gene. This chain joins TRBV19 and TRBJ2-7; D gene unclear. Germline CDR1 and CDR2: LNHDA and SQIVND (reference sequence). V lost 5 bases to trimming and J lost 3 bases, with 8 bases between them. The CDR3 consists of 12 residues. The CDR3 here is CASSDLHYEQYF. CDR3 bases read: TGTGCCAGTAGTGACTTACACTACGAG.

As concerns this clone: The read ends 3 residues early relative to the CDR3; the germline J gene fills the gap. The chain couples TRBV2 to TRBJ2-2; 7 positions agree with TRBD2. Per the germline V gene, CDR1 is SNHLY and CDR2 is FYNNEI. The CDR3 length is 15 residues. The CDR3 protein is CASRPLGGMFSPLFF. The CDR3 bases that were read are TGTGCCAGCAGGCCCCTGGGGGGGATGTTTTCACCG.

Notes on this clone: The read falls 3 residues short of the CDR3 end, and the missing part is taken from the germline J gene. The J gene is TRBJ2-2, the V gene TRBV20-1; 7 positions agree with TRBD1. The germline V gene encodes CDR1 DFQATT and CDR2 SNEGSKA (reference sequence). The CDR3 loop spans 14 amino acids. J gave up 5 bases and V 3 bases, and 6 bases lay outside the gene matches. CDR3 DNA, as far as it was read: TGCAGTGCTAGTCGGGCAGGGGGTACCGGGGAG. Translation: CSASRAGGTGE. The full CDR3 is CSASRAGGTGELFF.

About this clone: Coverage ceases 3 residues before the CDR3 finishes, and the germline J gene fills in the end. J is TRBJ2-3 and V is TRBV19; 7 positions agree with TRBD1. The CDR3 totals 15 residues. CDR1 is LNHDA and CDR2 is SQIVND in the germline V gene (reference sequence). The CDR3 DNA, read in part, is TGTGCCAGTAGTACCCCATTCGGGACAGTCCAGCCG. Residues: CASSTPFGTVQP. The full CDR3 is CASSTPFGTVQPQYF.

As to this clone: From the germline J gene comes the end of the CDR3, since the read stops 3 residues before it. The rearrangement links TRBV7-9 to TRBJ2-5, with D possibly TRBD1 on 5 matching bases. With 6 bases removed from V and 2 bases from J, the gap between germline ends came to 13 bases. Germline CDR1 SEHNR, CDR2 FQNEAQ (reference sequence). The CDR3 spans 14 residues. The sequenced part of the CDR3 DNA is TGTGCCAGCAGTAGCTCAGGGCGGCAAGAGACC. Its translation is CASSSSGRQET. The CDR3 as a whole reads CASSSSGRQETQYF.

Points on this clone: The read halts 3 residues ahead of the CDR3 end, with the missing end drawn from the germline J gene. J is TRBJ2-4 and V is TRBV19, with TRBD1 matching over 7 bases. The CDR3 extends over 15 amino acids. From germline, CDR1 is LNHDA and CDR2 SQIVND (reference sequence). The CDR3 loop is CASSRERGQNYGQYF. CDR3 DNA (partial): TGTGCCAGTAGTAGGGAACGGGGACAGAACTATGGT.

In the case of this clone: The read is 3 residues too short to cover the CDR3 end, so that end is filled in from the germline J gene. The V and J genes are TRBV14 and TRBJ1-2; TRBD1 matches 7 bases. The CDR3 has 12 amino acids. Germline assignment: CDR1 SGHDN and CDR2 FVKESK. CDR3 region: CASSENRGGYTF. The covered CDR3 bases are TGTGCCAGCAGCGAAAACAGGGGCGGC. The whole variable domain, remainder taken from reference TRBV14 and TRBJ1-2, is EAGVTQFPSHSVIEKGQTVTLRCDPISGHDNLYWYRRVMGKEIKFLLHFVKESKQDESGMPNNRFLAERTGGTYSTLKVQPAELEDSGVYFCASSENRGGYTFGSGTRLTVV.